The source of this T cell receptor (beta chain) is a study of T cell responses to AZD1222 COVID-19 vaccine (dated by TCRdb to about 2021). In the study overall: AZD1222 recipients given second doses at about 4 weeks or at about 12 weeks were pooled, since spike-specific TCR depth and breadth were not found to differ between the two schedules. TCR sequencing covered approximately 230 trial participants: 207 given two doses of AZD1222 and 26 given two doses of MenACWY control vaccine. Trial participants were enrolled by age into subgroups of 18-55, 56-69 and 70-plus years, and about 150, 27 and 61 TCR-sequenced participants, respectively, were included in these subgroups. Here is what the overall study found, with its caveats: Conclusions about previously exposed vaccinees were limited because only five to seven AZD1222 recipients were SARS-CoV-2 seropositive at baseline. The whole spike protein was spanned by vaccine-associated CD4 TCRs, and dominant responses were seen in regions 160-218 and 743-854. After two AZD1222 doses, spike-specific TCR breadth and depth were significantly higher than at day 0 and than in MenACWY recipients. The 56-69-year group was small, and its depth increase did not reach significance, likely because of low power. Because no day 14 peak-response samples were available, repertoires were characterized only after the peak T cell response. Participants were mostly white British and included more females than males, and it was suggested by the authors that clonal diversity may have been underestimated. Epitopes outside the regions mutated in the B.1.351 and B.1.1.7 variants were reportedly recognized by nearly half of the unique spike-specific TCRs.

The CDR3 regions of human TCRbeta chains were subjected to immunosequencing. On the authors' methods: Repertoire TCRs were matched against a reference library of SARS-CoV-2-specific TCRs generated with the MIRA antigen-specificity platform. Breadth was defined as the fraction of unique TCRs that were SARS-CoV-2-associated, and depth was defined as the fraction of total T cells that were SARS-CoV-2-associated. Using the MIRA data, every spike-specific TCR was mapped to the spike region that the TCR reacted to and assigned to either a CD4 or a CD8 class. Log10-transformed breadth and depth values were compared by one-way ANOVA with Sidak's multiple comparisons tests. TCRdb limited this immuneACCESS table to in-frame rearrangements with V and J called. A share of clones is missing; checked studies link under half to unresolved V genes, and the rest is unexplained. The DNA was the basis for D and trimming; V, J and clone size are from that table. This sample gives 100,000 to 150,000 clones in total; over 75% of them show up just once. The biggest ten clones account for over 2.5% of the sample.

Relative to germline, V is missing 2 bases and J is missing 6 bases, with 9 bases of the junction outside any gene match. The CDR3 numbers 16 residues from cysteine through phenylalanine. CDR3 DNA is the only sequence kept; it has 48 bases, read in frame from the first base. CDR1 SGHRS and CDR2 YFSETQ were looked up in the germline V gene. Interpreted using the paper, the time point label stands for: baseline before first vaccination. Samples from vaccinated people were obtained from the UK trials COV001 and COV002, which included a single-blind randomized controlled phase 2/3 trial of AZD1222 (ChAdOx1 nCoV-19) in healthy adults. Trial participant PBMC samples were collected at day 0 and day 28 after the second dose for TCRbeta chain sequencing. As for this clone: Its specific antigen is unknown. No qualities accompany the bases; no much larger clone lies one base away.

Source: peripheral blood, taken on day 0 of AZD1222 vaccination. This TCR derives from an adult in good health. The chain is encoded by TRBV5-1 joined to TRBJ2-7, and 12 junction bases match TRBD1. The DNA sequence is TGCGCCAGCAGCTTCGGGACAGGGGGCCTTTTTACCGAGCAGTACTTC. Its protein is CASSFGTGGLFTEQYF.